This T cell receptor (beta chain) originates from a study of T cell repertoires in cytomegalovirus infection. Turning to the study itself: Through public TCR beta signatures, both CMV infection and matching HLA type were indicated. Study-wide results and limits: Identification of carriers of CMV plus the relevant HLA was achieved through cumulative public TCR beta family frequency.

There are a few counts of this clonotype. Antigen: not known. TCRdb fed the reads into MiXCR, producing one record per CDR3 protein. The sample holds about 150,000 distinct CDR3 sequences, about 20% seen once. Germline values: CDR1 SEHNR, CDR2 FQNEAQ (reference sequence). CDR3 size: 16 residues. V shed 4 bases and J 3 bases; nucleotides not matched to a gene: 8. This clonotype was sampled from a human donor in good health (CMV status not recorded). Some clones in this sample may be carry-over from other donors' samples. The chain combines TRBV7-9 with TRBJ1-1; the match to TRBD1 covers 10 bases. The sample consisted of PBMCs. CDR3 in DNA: TGTGCCAGCAGCTCCCGGACAGGGGGTGCGGACACTGAAGCTTTCTTT. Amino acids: CASSSRTGGADTEAFF.